This T cell receptor (beta chain) derives from a study of blood T cell repertoires in COVID-19. Across the whole study: Acute-phase and convalescent COVID-19 samples originated in the United States, Italy and Spain. From T cells, B-cell-depleted T cells, or PBMCs came the material, which was cDNA or gDNA.

This clone has only one observation. V lost 6 bases, J lost 2 bases, and 14 bases lay in between. The CDR3 has 14 amino acids. The germline CDR1 and CDR2 sequences are MNHEY and SVGAGI. As processed by the authors: Reference gene primers were amplified, and this amplification served to estimate nucleated cell counts. Sequencing was performed with immunoSEQ multiplex PCR; in TCRdb, only in-frame clones are kept and a portion is missing. Clone size and V and J calls were adopted from that table, with D and trimming inferred from the DNA. The sample yields just over 150,000 clones, around 84% seen once. The sample taken for sequencing was peripheral blood. The rearrangement links TRBV6-5 to TRBJ2-7; tentative D call: TRBD1 (7 bases). This receptor was identified in a human donor with acute or convalescent COVID-19. The donor label of this sample is uncertain. In DNA form, the CDR3 reads TGTGCCAGCAGCCCAGGGGGGTTACCCTACGAGCAGTACTTC. This codes for CASSPGGLPYEQYF.